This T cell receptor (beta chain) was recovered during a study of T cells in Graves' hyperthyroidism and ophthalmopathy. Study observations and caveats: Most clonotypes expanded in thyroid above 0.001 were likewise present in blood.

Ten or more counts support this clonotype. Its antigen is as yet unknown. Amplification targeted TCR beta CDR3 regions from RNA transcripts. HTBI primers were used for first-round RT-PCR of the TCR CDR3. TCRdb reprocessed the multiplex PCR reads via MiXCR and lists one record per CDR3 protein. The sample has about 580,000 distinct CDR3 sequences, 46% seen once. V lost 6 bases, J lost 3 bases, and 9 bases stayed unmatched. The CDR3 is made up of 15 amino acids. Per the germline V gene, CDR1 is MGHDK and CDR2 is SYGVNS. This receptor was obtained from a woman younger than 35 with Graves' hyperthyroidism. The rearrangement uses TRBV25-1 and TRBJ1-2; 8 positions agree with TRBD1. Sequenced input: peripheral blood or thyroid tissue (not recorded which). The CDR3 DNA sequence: TGTGCCAGCAGCAAACCGGACAGGGTGGACTATGGCTACACCTTC. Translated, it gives CASSKPDRVDYGYTF.